This is a list of T cell receptor beta chains from one sample in a study of blood T cells in healthy people across ages. TCRdb itself ran the 5' RACE reads through MiXCR, one entry per CDR3 protein. The sample consists of about 900,000 distinct CDR3 sequences, around 48% of them appearing once. Sequenced sample: blood. The receptors stem from a man aged 30 to 39 in good health. CDR3s leave out the opening cysteine and the closing phenylalanine or tryptophan.

TRBV5-1 | ASSLIPRASYEQY
TRBV12-3/TRBV12-4 | ASSAQGANYGYT
TRBV6-6 | ASTEDTHSYEQY
TRBV28 | ASSLWGRVSNQPQH
TRBV28 | ASRTQGFTEAF
TRBV6-5 | ASREPLGNYGYT
TRBV28 | ASSSGGASNQPQH
TRBV20-1 | SARAPGMNTEAF
TRBV12-3/TRBV12-4 | ASNQVGGTYEQY
TRBV28 | ASSRVNNSPLH
TRBV18 | ASSPAASGDYGYT
TRBV25-1 | ASRDTYNSPLH
TRBV19 | ASSISDGRRNSYT
TRBV6-1 | ASSRTSGESYNEQF
TRBV29-1 | SVEDKGKPDIQY
TRBV4-2 | ASSQDLGGNYGYT
TRBV7-2 | ASSSFSGTYGYT
TRBV20-1 | SAREGRETYGYT
TRBV3-1 | ASSPGLEIYMETQY
TRBV6-5 | ASSYSRQGTGEQY
TRBV5-1 | ASSIILSRGNEQY
TRBV10-3 | AISRPDGTGELF
TRBV7-9 | ASSVGQLYEQY
TRBV5-1 | ASSSSPGTSDSYEQY
TRBV30 | AWSGGQGSNEQF
TRBV20-1 | SARADLTGSRELF
TRBV7-7 | ASSQGLARTDTQY
TRBV10-3 | ATGRGGMADTQY
TRBV28 | ASSTWDNQETQF
TRBV28 | ASSFVYSDYGYT
TRBV6-5 | ASSRDRLTQPQH
TRBV12-3/TRBV12-4 | ASREGRNYGYT
TRBV2 | ASSESPGDYGYT
TRBV4-1 | ASSPRTSPGLTEAF
TRBV4-1 | ASSHPRLGTDTQY
TRBV12-3/TRBV12-4 | ASRGDTLAWVEQY
TRBV21-1 | ASSKARGDSYNEQF
TRBV11-2 | ASSLVSGEY
TRBV6-1 | ASSETGNTDTQY
TRBV6-5 | ASSYSGRDNEKLF
TRBV20-1 | SARDSLAGDEQF
TRBV28 | ASSFGTFHQEQY
TRBV7-6 | ASSSYLGTDTQY
TRBV25-1 | ASSSIGGRMNYGYT
TRBV27 | ASSSGRGTYEQY
TRBV9 | ASSVGLAGSQETQY
TRBV29-1 | SVDSLRALSSYNEQF
TRBV7-2 | ASSFDRFQETQY
TRBV6-2/TRBV6-3 | ASKFMGASYNEQF
TRBV28 | ASRSSATNEKLF
TRBV7-2 | ASSLVGRQF
TRBV7-9 | ASSLGWDSSYEQY
TRBV19 | ASSIFGARGTGELF
TRBV4-1 | ASSQGGQGMMYEQF